This is a list of T cell receptor beta chains from one sample in a study of molecular identifiers for immune sequencing clone quantification. TCRdb recomputed calls from the PCR reads with MiXCR, one row per CDR3 protein. The sample comprises around 480,000 distinct CDR3 sequences, roughly 26% of which are singletons, and approximately 0.76% rests with the top ten. The sequenced sample consisted of naive CD8+ T cells from blood, with Jurkat cell RNA spiked in. The receptors here all came from a human donor in good health. Some libraries in this study had Jurkat cell RNA spiked in. Both conserved end residues are part of each CDR3. Fields, in order: V gene, J gene, D gene, clone size, CDR3 DNA, CDR3 protein. A D gene is named only where the DNA matches it firmly. A row's size may be missing; if present it is once, few, many or a size class.

TRBV19	TRBJ2-7	NA	NA	TGTGCCAGTAGTACTCCTTCAGGGGCCAGGGAGCAGTACTTC	CASSTPSGAREQYF
TRBV7-2	TRBJ2-7	NA	many	TGTGCCAGCAGCCCGTCGCTGCCCTACGAGCAGTACTTC	CASSPSLPYEQYF
TRBV7-9	TRBJ1-4	TRBD1	NA	TGTGCCAGCAGCTTTACGAGGGGGCCGTCTAATGAAAAACTGTTTTTT	CASSFTRGPSNEKLFF
TRBV7-8	TRBJ2-1	NA	NA	TGTGCCAGCAGCTCTGGAGGACGAAGCAATGAGCAGTTCTTC	CASSSGGRSNEQFF
TRBV7-6	TRBJ1-4	NA	NA	TGTGCCAGCAGCTTAGAGGGCGGCGCATGGGAAAAACTGTTTTTT	CASSLEGGAWEKLFF
TRBV12-3/TRBV12-4	TRBJ2-7	NA	NA	TGTGCCAGCAGTAGGCAGGGCCTCTACGAGCAGTACTTC	CASSRQGLYEQYF
TRBV20-1	TRBJ1-6	TRBD1	few	TGCAGTGCTTCCGAATTGGACAGGGTGCAGTTATATTCACCCCTCCACTTT	CSASELDRVQLYSPLHF
TRBV27	TRBJ2-7	TRBD2	few	TGTGCCAGCAGTTCGACTAGCGGGAGGGCCCACGAGCAGTACTTC	CASSSTSGRAHEQYF
TRBV29-1	TRBJ1-1	TRBD1	many	TGCAGCGTTGAAGATTGGACAGGGGTCACTGAAGCTTTCTTT	CSVEDWTGVTEAFF
TRBV9	TRBJ2-3	TRBD1	NA	TGTGCCAGCAGCGGAAGACAGGGGGCCGTAGATACGCAGTGTTTT	CASSGRQGAVDTQCF
TRBV19	TRBJ2-7	TRBD1	many	TGTGCCAGTAGTATAGCCGGGACAGGACAGATCTACGAGCAGTACTTC	CASSIAGTGQIYEQYF
TRBV13	TRBJ2-6	NA	NA	TGTGCCAGCAGCTCCCAGGCGCTCTCTGGGGCCAACGTCCTGACTTTC	CASSSQALSGANVLTF
TRBV27	TRBJ2-3	TRBD2	NA	TGTGCCAGCAGTGGGCTAGCGGGAGCAGATAAGCAGTATTTT	CASSGLAGADKQYF
TRBV7-9	TRBJ1-4	NA	few	TGTGCCAGCAGCTTAGGGGTCGCTGAAAAACTGTTTTTT	CASSLGVAEKLFF
TRBV2	TRBJ1-1	TRBD1	few	TGTGCCAGCAGTGAGGGACAGACGAACACTGAAGCTTTCTTT	CASSEGQTNTEAFF
TRBV7-9	TRBJ2-1	TRBD2	NA	TGTGCCAGCAGCCCATTTCGGGGGACTAGCGGGAGCCCTTGGGGCCCCTACAATGAGCAGTTCTTC	CASSPFRGTSGSPWGPYNEQFF
TRBV19	TRBJ2-3	NA	NA	TGTGCCAGCGCGATAGGATCAGGCACAGATACGCAGTATTTT	CASAIGSGTDTQYF
TRBV5-1	TRBJ2-6	TRBD2	many	TGCGCCAGCAGCTTACTAGCGGGTGACTCTGGGGCCAACGTCCTGACTTTC	CASSLLAGDSGANVLTF
TRBV4-3	TRBJ2-3	TRBD2	many	TGCGCCAGCAGCCAAGAAGTCGTGCTAGCGGGAAAGGCAGATACGCAGTATTTT	CASSQEVVLAGKADTQYF
TRBV27	TRBJ1-4	NA	once	TGTGCCAGCAGTCCGACGGGTCCCCCGCGAGAAAAACTGTTTTTT	CASSPTGPPREKLFF
TRBV10-3	TRBJ2-5	NA	many	TGTGCCATCAGTGATGGGGCAGGCCTACAAGAGACCCAGTACTTC	CAISDGAGLQETQYF
TRBV4-3	TRBJ2-4	TRBD2	NA	TGCGCCAGCAGCCAAGAAGAGACTAGCGGGAGATTGGCCAAAAACATTCTGTACTTC	CASSQEETSGRLAKNILYF
TRBV20-1	TRBJ1-5	NA	NA	TGCAGTGCTAGAGATCATCGGATGGGGGACGGAAATCAGCCCCAGCATTTT	CSARDHRMGDGNQPQHF
TRBV6-5	TRBJ2-1	TRBD2	NA	TGTGCCAGCAGTTACCTCCCCCCTGCGGGAGCGAGCTACAATGAGCAGTTCTTC	CASSYLPPAGASYNEQFF
TRBV29-1	TRBJ2-7	TRBD1	few	TGCAGCGTTATACGGACAGGAGATAGCTCCTACGAGCAGTACTTC	CSVIRTGDSSYEQYF
TRBV5-6	TRBJ2-2	NA	NA	TGTGCCAGCAGCCCGGACGGGGTAGACAATCCCCTAAACACCGGGGAGCTGTTTTTT	CASSPDGVDNPLNTGELFF
TRBV27	TRBJ2-1	TRBD1	few	TGTGCCAGCAGTTTATATCCAGGGGGCGATGAGCAGTTCTTC	CASSLYPGGDEQFF
TRBV28	TRBJ1-1	NA	few	TGTGCCACCAAACCCGACCGGTCGCACACTGAAGCTTTCTTT	CATKPDRSHTEAFF
TRBV5-6	TRBJ1-5	TRBD1	many	TGTGCCAGCAGCTTCCGACAGGGCGGTCAGCCCCAGCATTTT	CASSFRQGGQPQHF
TRBV15	TRBJ2-7	NA	few	TGTGCCACCAGCAGAGATCGGTCCTCCTACGAGCAGTACTTC	CATSRDRSSYEQYF
TRBV7-8	TRBJ2-5	TRBD1	NA	TGTGCCAGCAGCTTAAGGGGGCGGGTAGAGACCCAGTACTTC	CASSLRGRVETQYF
TRBV7-9	TRBJ2-7	TRBD2	NA	TGTGCCAGCAGCTTCCCACGACTAGCGGTCTACGAGCAGTACTTC	CASSFPRLAVYEQYF
TRBV28	TRBJ1-2	NA	NA	TGTGCCAGCAGTTCCCCCGGGACTCGGATCTATGGCTACACCTTC	CASSSPGTRIYGYTF
TRBV20-1	TRBJ2-2	NA	NA	TGCAGTGCTAGAGTAAGAGGGGTGCCGCGGGACACCGGGGAGCTGTTTTTT	CSARVRGVPRDTGELFF